Below, 25 T cell receptor beta chains from the same sample are listed, as sequenced in a study of blood T cell repertoires in COVID-19. Generated by immunoSEQ multiplex PCR, the TCRdb table keeps only in-frame clones and is missing some. The table lists about 170,000 clones, 86% of them singletons, with 7% in the top ten. The sequenced material came from peripheral blood. The origin of the receptors is a woman of 80 years or more in a cohort sampled during active or convalescent COVID-19.

This chain connects TRBV2 to TRBJ2-5; TRBD1 agrees at 8 bases. The ends lost 4 bases at V and 2 bases at J; junction bases unmatched: 3. This CDR3 contains 14 residues. Germline assignment: CDR1 SNHLY and CDR2 FYNNEI. The DNA of the CDR3 is TGTGCCAGCAGTGGGACAGGGTGGCAAGAGACCCAGTACTTC. This translates into CASSGTGWQETQYF.

This chain connects TRBV27 to TRBJ1-6; maybe TRBD1 (5 bases). The CDR3 runs 20 residues. Germline V lookup: CDR1 MNHEY, CDR2 SMNVEV (reference sequence). V lost 1 base and J 10 bases, leaving 29 bases between the germline ends. CDR3 in DNA: TGTGCCAGCAGTTTATGGCCGTTCAGGGATTCAGTCCCATTTGAATCACCCCTCCACTTT. Translation: CASSLWPFRDSVPFESPLHF.

V gene TRBV5-4 combines with J gene TRBJ2-5; no firm D call. CDR1 is SGHNT and CDR2 is YYREEE in the germline V gene (reference sequence). The V end was cut by 3 bases, the J end by 1 base, with 10 bases between. This CDR3 is 14 amino acids long. The CDR3 is CASSSVVAQETQYF. The CDR3 nucleotides read TGTGCCAGCAGCTCCGTAGTAGCCCAAGAGACCCAGTACTTC.

The rearrangement links TRBV5-1 to TRBJ2-1, with unresolved D. V was shortened by 0 bases and J by 3 bases, with 13 bases between the two germline ends. CDR1 and CDR2 from the germline V gene are SGHRS and YFSETQ. CDR3 length: 16 residues. The CDR3 DNA follows: TGCGCCAGCAGCTTGGGTGGCCGTTACTACTACAATGAGCAGTTCTTC. Translated: CASSLGGRYYYNEQFF.

The chain links TRBV9 to TRBJ2-3; D is ambiguous. CDR1 and CDR2 (germline): SGDLS, YYNGEE. Trimming pared 0 bases from V and 5 bases from J, leaving 10 bases between. The CDR3 length is 14 residues. CDR3 sequence (DNA): TGTGCCAGCAGCGTAGTTGATTTTAGAGATACGCAGTATTTT. Translation: CASSVVDFRDTQYF.

V usage is TRBV6-1 and J usage is TRBJ2-5; perhaps TRBD1 as D (6 bases). The CDR3 is 17 amino acids. Looked up from germline, CDR1 is MNHNS and CDR2 is SASEGT. V was shortened by 3 bases and J by 0 bases, with 17 bases between the two germline ends. The CDR3, as DNA: TGTGCCAGCAGTGACCCGACCTCCGGGACATACCAAGAGACCCAGTACTTC. Translated: CASSDPTSGTYQETQYF.

The rearrangement joins TRBV27 to TRBJ1-4; no clear D. CDR1 and CDR2 (germline): MNHEY, SMNVEV (reference sequence). The CDR3 consists of 16 residues. Trimming took off 1 base at V and 3 bases at J, with 12 bases between the two ends. The CDR3 loop reads CASSLFSVSANEKLFF. The CDR3 DNA is TGTGCCAGCAGTTTATTTTCCGTATCCGCTAATGAAAAACTGTTTTTT.

The rearrangement uses TRBV4-1 and TRBJ2-1; TRBD2 agrees at 9 bases. CDR3 length: 15 residues. Germline V gives CDR1 MGHRA, CDR2 YSYEKL. Germline trimming cut 2 bases from V and 5 bases from J; bases unmatched to any gene: 4. In nucleotides, the CDR3 is TGCGCCAGCAGCCAACTAGCGGGACCCGACAATGAGCAGTTCTTC. Translation: CASSQLAGPDNEQFF.

The rearrangement links TRBV12-3 or TRBV12-4 to TRBJ1-6; TRBD1 aligns across 12 bases. The CDR3 runs to 12 residues. Trimming cost V 8 bases and J 14 bases; bases outside gene matches: 4. The CDR3 sequence is CASRDRGLSLHF. The CDR3, as DNA: TGTGCCAGCCGGGACAGGGGGCTTTCCCTCCACTTT.

The rearrangement links TRBV6-5 to TRBJ1-1; D is possibly TRBD1 (5 bases). Germline V gene sequence: CDR1 MNHEY, CDR2 SVGAGI. Trimming cost V 8 bases and J 12 bases, with 22 bases left between them. The CDR3 consists of 13 residues. The CDR3 coding sequence is TGTGCCAGCGCTCTGCGGGACTCAAGGATAACTTTCTTT. Amino acid sequence: CASALRDSRITFF.

The V gene is TRBV2, the J gene TRBJ1-2; a possible D gene is TRBD1 (5 bases). The germline V gene encodes CDR1 SNHLY and CDR2 FYNNEI. This CDR3 is 13 amino acids long. V was cut by 1 base and J by 3 bases, with 6 bases left in between. The CDR3 coding sequence is TGTGCCAGCAGTGAAGAGACAGACTATGGCTACACCTTC. Amino acids: CASSEETDYGYTF.

The chain uses TRBV11-3 and TRBJ2-5, with D possibly TRBD1 on 6 matching bases. The CDR3 contains 14 residues. The ends were cut back, 2 bases at V and 5 bases at J, with 12 bases in the middle. Looked up from germline, CDR1 is SGHNT and CDR2 is YENEEA. The CDR3 region has the DNA TGTGCCAGCAGCTTATCAGGGGAGAAGGAGACCCAGTACTTC. Translating gives CASSLSGEKETQYF.

In its sample, this clone was seen once. The J gene is TRBJ2-7, the V gene TRBV7-2; 16 positions agree with TRBD2. This CDR3 region has 15 residues. Germline lookup yields CDR1 SGHTA and CDR2 FQGNSA. Unmatched junction bases numbered 5, after V lost 5 bases and J lost 7 bases. CDR3 loop: CASSRGLAGGLEQYF. CDR3 sequence (DNA): TGTGCCAGCAGCAGGGGACTAGCGGGGGGGCTGGAGCAGTACTTC.

A few counts support this clone. The J gene is TRBJ2-2, the V gene TRBV24-1; 10 bases fit TRBD1. The CDR3 runs to 14 residues. The germline V gene has CDR1 KGHDR and CDR2 SFDVKD. V lost 7 bases to trimming and J lost 6 bases; unmatched junction nucleotides: 4. CDR3 in amino acids: CATRPGTGAGELFF. The CDR3 DNA reads TGTGCCACCAGGCCCGGGACAGGGGCCGGGGAGCTGTTTTTT.

To note about this clone: Other nucleotide sequences from this sample produce the same CDR3. The chain joins TRBV2 to TRBJ1-5, with 7 bases fitting TRBD1. The CDR3 has 15 amino acids. V was clipped by 3 bases and J by 2 bases; unmatched bases: 4. Germline CDR1 and CDR2: SNHLY and FYNNEI. CDR3: CASSDRTGGNQPQHF. In DNA form, the CDR3 reads TGTGCCAGCAGTGATCGGACAGGAGGCAATCAGCCCCAGCATTTT. Based on the CDR3 plus reference TRBV2 and TRBJ1-5, the full variable domain is EPEVTQTPSHQVTQMGQEVILRCVPISNHLYFYWYRQILGQKVEFLVSFYNNEISEKSEIFDDQFSVERPDGSNFTLKIRSTKLEDSAMYFCASSDRTGGNQPQHFGDGTRLSIL.

V usage is TRBV13 and J usage is TRBJ2-2, with a weak D call TRBD2 (6 bases). Germline V lookup: CDR1 PRHDT, CDR2 FYEKMQ (reference sequence). V was pared by 5 bases and J by 4 bases, with 11 bases between. The CDR3 spans 14 residues. CDR3 loop: CASSLLASTGELFF. The CDR3 DNA reads as TGTGCCAGCAGCCTACTAGCTTCCACCGGGGAGCTGTTTTTT. Drawing the rest from reference TRBV13 and TRBJ2-2, the complete variable domain is AAGVIQSPRHLIKEKRETATLKCYPIPRHDTVYWYQQGPGQDPQFLISFYEKMQSDKGSIPDRFSAQQFSDYHSELNMSSLELGDSALYFCASSLLASTGELFFGEGSRLTVL.

The chain has TRBV11-3 and TRBJ2-1, with 13 bases fitting TRBD2. Losses at the gene ends were 5 bases for V and 0 bases for J; bases not matched to a gene: 10. The CDR3 is 19 amino acids. Germline V lookup: CDR1 SGHNT, CDR2 YENEEA. In DNA form, the CDR3 reads TGTGCCAGCAGCAACCCCGGGACTAGCGGGGATAGCTCCTACAATGAGCAGTTCTTC. Protein: CASSNPGTSGDSSYNEQFF.

This sequence joins TRBV19 and TRBJ2-1, with TRBD1 matching 10 bases. V was clipped by 3 bases and J by 4 bases; unmatched bases: 3. This CDR3 is 15 amino acids long. Germline CDR1 LNHDA, CDR2 SQIVND (reference sequence). CDR3: CASSIWTGGYNEQFF. In DNA, the CDR3 is TGTGCCAGTAGTATCTGGACAGGGGGTTACAATGAGCAGTTCTTC.

V is TRBV19 and J is TRBJ1-2, with no clear D. The CDR3 extends over 13 amino acids. The V end was cut by 0 bases, the J end by 7 bases, with 9 bases between. From germline, CDR1 is LNHDA and CDR2 SQIVND (reference sequence). The CDR3 region has the DNA TGTGCCAGTAGTATAGACACTGCTACTGGCTACACCTTC. Protein product: CASSIDTATGYTF.

The rearrangement links TRBV10-2 to TRBJ2-7, with 10 bases aligning to TRBD2. Germline V lookup: CDR1 WSHSY, CDR2 SAAADI. This CDR3 spans 15 amino acids. The junction had 1 base not matched to a gene; V was cut back by 2 bases and J by 0 bases. CDR3 sequence reads: CASSEGLADSYEQYV. As DNA, the CDR3 is TGCGCCAGCAGTGAGGGACTAGCGGACTCCTACGAGCAGTACGTC.

The chain has TRBV5-1 and TRBJ2-7; D may be TRBD2 (6 bases). Germline assignment: CDR1 SGHRS and CDR2 YFSETQ. The CDR3 extends over 16 amino acids. Trimming took 0 bases from V and 1 from J, leaving 14 bases between them. The CDR3 bases are TGCGCCAGCAGCTTGGGCTGGGGGACTGGGTCCTACGAGCAGTACGTC. Protein: CASSLGWGTGSYEQYV.

The chain links TRBV5-1 to TRBJ2-1, with 14 bases that match TRBD2. This CDR3 is 17 amino acids long. Looked up from germline, CDR1 is SGHRS and CDR2 is YFSETQ. The V gene end was trimmed by 4 bases and the J gene end by 9 bases; junction bases not matched to a gene: 12. CDR3 DNA: TGCGCCAGCAGCGCTGGGACTAGCGGGAGTTCTTTCGGTGAGCAGTTCTTC. Translated, it gives CASSAGTSGSSFGEQFF. The variable domain in full, with the rest retrieved from reference TRBV5-1 and TRBJ2-1, is KAGVTQTPRYLIKTRGQQVTLSCSPISGHRSVSWYQQTPGQGLQFLFEYFSETQRNKGNFPGRFSGRQFSNSRSEMNVSTLELGDSALYLCASSAGTSGSSFGEQFFGPGTRLTVL.

This clone was found once. The V gene is TRBV4-1, the J gene TRBJ2-5, with TRBD2 matching 13 bases. From germline, CDR1 is MGHRA and CDR2 YSYEKL. The CDR3 is 16 amino acids. V shed 4 bases, J shed 6 bases, and the junction held 8 bases outside the gene matches. The CDR3 DNA is TGCGCCAGCAGCCTCGGACTAGCGGGGGCTCATCAGACCCAGTACTTC. As protein: CASSLGLAGAHQTQYF.

J is TRBJ1-1 and V is TRBV28, with 11 bases lining up with TRBD1. The germline V gene encodes CDR1 MDHEN and CDR2 SYDVKM. With 2 bases clipped from V and 0 bases from J, the junction kept 5 bases outside the gene matches. The CDR3 is 17 residues long. Here the CDR3 DNA reads TGTGCCAGCAGTTTACTGGGACAGGGGGAACTGAACACTGAAGCTTTCTTT. This codes for CASSLLGQGELNTEAFF.

The count of this clone is one. The rearrangement uses TRBV11-2 and TRBJ2-7; D gene ambiguous. The CDR3 runs 11 residues. Deletions cut 3 bases from V and 2 bases from J, with 2 bases between. CDR1 is SGHAT, CDR2 FQNNGV, per germline. DNA for the CDR3: TGTGCCAGCAGCTTCACCTACGAGCAGTACTTC. Protein: CASSFTYEQYF.